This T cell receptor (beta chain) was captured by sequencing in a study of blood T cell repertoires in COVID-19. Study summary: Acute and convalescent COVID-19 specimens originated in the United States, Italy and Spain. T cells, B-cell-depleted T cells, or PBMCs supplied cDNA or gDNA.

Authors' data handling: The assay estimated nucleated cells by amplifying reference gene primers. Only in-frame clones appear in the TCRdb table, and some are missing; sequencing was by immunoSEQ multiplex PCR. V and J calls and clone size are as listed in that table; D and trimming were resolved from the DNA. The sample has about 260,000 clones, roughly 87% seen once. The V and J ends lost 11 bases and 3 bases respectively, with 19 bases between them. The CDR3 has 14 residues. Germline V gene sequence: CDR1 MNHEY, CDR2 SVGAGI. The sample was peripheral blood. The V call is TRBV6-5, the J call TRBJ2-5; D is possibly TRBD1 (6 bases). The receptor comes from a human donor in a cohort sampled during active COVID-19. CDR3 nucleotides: TGTGCCTCAAAAGGGGGAGTGGGGGAAGAGACCCAGTACTTC. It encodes CASKGGVGEETQYF.